This TCR beta chain is drawn from a study of cytomegalovirus exposure and HLA in healthy donors. Findings and caveats of the study: In a later analysis, TCR association rates varied by HLA locus: DRB1 most, HLA-C fewest.

About this clone: The target antigen is unknown.

A multiplex PCR was run with 60 Vbeta primers and 13 Jbeta primers. The method was immunoSEQ multiplex PCR; TCRdb's version includes in-frame clones alone and lacks a portion of them. The profile shows roughly 120,000 clones, 70% to 80% of them singletons. Deletions cut 1 base from V and 0 bases from J, with 10 bases between. The CDR3 totals 16 residues. Per germline, CDR1 MGHRA and CDR2 YSYEKL. This TCR came from a woman aged 50 to 65 in good health and CMV-seropositive. The chain couples TRBV4-1 to TRBJ1-5, with D unclear. Sequenced sample: PBMCs. The CDR3 region is CASSQGWSASNQPQHF. The DNA for the CDR3 is TGCGCCAGCAGCCAAGGATGGAGCGCTAGCAATCAGCCCCAGCATTTT.